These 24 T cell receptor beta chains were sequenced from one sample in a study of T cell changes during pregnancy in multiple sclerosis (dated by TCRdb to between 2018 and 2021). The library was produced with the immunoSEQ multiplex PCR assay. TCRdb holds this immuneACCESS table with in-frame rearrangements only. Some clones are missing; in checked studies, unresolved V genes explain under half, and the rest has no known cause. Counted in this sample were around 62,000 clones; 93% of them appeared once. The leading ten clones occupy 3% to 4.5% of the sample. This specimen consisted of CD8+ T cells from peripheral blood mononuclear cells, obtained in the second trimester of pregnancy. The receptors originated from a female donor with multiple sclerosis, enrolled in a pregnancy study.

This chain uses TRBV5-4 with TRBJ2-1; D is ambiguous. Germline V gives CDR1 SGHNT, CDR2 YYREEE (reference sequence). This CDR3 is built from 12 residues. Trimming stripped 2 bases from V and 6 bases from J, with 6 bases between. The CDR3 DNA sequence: TGTGCCAGCAGCTTCAGAAGCAATGAGCAGTTCTTC. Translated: CASSFRSNEQFF.

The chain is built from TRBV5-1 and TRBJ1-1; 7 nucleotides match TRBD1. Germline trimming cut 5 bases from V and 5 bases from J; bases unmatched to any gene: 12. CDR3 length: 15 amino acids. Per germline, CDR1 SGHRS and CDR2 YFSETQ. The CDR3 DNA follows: TGCGCCAGCAGTTTCAAACAGGGGCTCGAGACTGAAGCTTTCTTT. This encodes CASSFKQGLETEAFF.

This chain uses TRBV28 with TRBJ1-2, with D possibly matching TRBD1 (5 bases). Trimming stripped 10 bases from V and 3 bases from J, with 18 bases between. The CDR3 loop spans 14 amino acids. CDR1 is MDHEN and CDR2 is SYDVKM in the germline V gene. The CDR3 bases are TGTGCCACTTCCTCCCCGGGGACTGACTATGGCTACACCTTC. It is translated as CATSSPGTDYGYTF.

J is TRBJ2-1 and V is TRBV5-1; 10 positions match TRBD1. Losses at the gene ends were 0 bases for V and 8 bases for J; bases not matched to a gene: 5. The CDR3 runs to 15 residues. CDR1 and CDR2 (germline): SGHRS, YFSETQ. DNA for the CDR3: TGCGCCAGCAGCTTGGTCGGGGACAGGGGCGATGAGCAGTTCTTC. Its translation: CASSLVGDRGDEQFF.

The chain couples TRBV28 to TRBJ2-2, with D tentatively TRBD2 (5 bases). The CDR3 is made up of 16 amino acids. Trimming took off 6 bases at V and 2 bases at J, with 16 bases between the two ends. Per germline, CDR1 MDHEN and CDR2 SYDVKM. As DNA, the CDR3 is TGTGCCAGCAGCTTGACCCTTAGCGCAAACACCGGGGAGCTGTTTTTT. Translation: CASSLTLSANTGELFF.

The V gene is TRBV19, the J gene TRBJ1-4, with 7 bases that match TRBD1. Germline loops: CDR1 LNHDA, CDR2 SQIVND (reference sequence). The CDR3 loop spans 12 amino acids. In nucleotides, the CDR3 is TGTGCTCGGGGGACAGAGAATGAAAAACTGTTTTTT. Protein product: CARGTENEKLFF.

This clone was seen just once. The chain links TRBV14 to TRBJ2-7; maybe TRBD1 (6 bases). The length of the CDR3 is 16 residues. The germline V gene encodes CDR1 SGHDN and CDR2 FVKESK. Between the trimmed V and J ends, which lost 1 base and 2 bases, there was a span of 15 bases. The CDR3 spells CASSQAWGQGPYEQYF. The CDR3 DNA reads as TGTGCCAGCAGCCAAGCGTGGGGGCAGGGACCCTACGAGCAGTACTTC. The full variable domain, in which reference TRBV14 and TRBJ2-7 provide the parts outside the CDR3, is EAGVTQFPSHSVIEKGQTVTLRCDPISGHDNLYWYRRVMGKEIKFLLHFVKESKQDESGMPNNRFLAERTGGTYSTLKVQPAELEDSGVYFCASSQAWGQGPYEQYFGPGTRLTVT.

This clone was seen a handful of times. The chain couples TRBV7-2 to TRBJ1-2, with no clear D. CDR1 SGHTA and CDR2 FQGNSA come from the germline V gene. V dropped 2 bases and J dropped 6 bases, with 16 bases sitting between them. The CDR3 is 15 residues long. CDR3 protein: CASSLPGNGGDGYTF. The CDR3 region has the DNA TGTGCCAGCAGCTTACCGGGGAACGGCGGGGATGGCTACACCTTC. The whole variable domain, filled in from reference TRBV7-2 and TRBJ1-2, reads GAGVSQSPSNKVTEKGKDVELRCDPISGHTALYWYRQSLGQGLEFLIYFQGNSAPDKSGLPSDRFSAERTGGSVSTLTIQRTQQEDSAVYLCASSLPGNGGDGYTFGSGTRLTVV.

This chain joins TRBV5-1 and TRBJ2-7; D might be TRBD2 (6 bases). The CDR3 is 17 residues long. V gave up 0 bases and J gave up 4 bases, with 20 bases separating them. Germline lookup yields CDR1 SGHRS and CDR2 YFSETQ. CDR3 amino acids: CASSLAMSRRGGYEQYF. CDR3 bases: TGCGCCAGCAGCTTGGCAATGTCCCGGCGGGGCGGTTACGAGCAGTACTTC.

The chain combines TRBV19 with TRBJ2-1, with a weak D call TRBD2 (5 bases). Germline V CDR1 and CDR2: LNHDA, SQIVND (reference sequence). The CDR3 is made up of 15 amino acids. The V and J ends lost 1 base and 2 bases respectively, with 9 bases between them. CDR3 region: CASSIVLATYNEQFF. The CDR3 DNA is TGTGCCAGTAGTATAGTGCTAGCCACCTACAATGAGCAGTTCTTC.

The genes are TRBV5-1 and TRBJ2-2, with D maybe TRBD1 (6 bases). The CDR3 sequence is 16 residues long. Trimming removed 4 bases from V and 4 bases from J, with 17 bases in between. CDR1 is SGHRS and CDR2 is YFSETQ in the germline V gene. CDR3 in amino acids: CASSPIWDTGTGELFF. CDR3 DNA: TGCGCCAGCAGCCCGATTTGGGACACCGGCACCGGGGAGCTGTTTTTT.

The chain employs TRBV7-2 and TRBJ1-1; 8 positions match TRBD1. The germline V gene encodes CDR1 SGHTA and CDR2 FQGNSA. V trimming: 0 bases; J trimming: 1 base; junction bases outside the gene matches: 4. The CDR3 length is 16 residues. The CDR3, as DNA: TGTGCCAGCAGCTTAGCGAGGACAGGGACGAACACTGAAGCTTTCTTT. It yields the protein CASSLARTGTNTEAFF.

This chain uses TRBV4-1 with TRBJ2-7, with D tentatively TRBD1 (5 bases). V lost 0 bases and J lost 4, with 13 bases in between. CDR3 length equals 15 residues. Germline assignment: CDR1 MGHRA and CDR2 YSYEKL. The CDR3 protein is CASSQESQGYYEQYF. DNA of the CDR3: TGCGCCAGCAGCCAAGAATCCCAGGGCTATTACGAGCAGTACTTC.

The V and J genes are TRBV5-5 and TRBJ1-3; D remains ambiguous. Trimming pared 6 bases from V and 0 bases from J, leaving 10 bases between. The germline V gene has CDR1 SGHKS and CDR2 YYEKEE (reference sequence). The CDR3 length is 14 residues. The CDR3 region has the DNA TGTGCCAGCACCCATTCGGGCTCTGGAAACACCATATATTTT. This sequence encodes CASTHSGSGNTIYF.

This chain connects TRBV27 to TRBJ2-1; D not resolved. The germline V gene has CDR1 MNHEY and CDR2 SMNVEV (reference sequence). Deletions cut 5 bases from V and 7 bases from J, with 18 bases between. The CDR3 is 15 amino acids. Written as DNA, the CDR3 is TGTGCCAGCAGTCCCGAGGTATCTTTTACTAATGAGCAGTTCTTC. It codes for CASSPEVSFTNEQFF.

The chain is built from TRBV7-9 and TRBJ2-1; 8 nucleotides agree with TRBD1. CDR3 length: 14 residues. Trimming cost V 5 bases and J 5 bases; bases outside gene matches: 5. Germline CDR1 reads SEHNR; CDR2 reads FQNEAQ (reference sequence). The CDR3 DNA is TGTGCCAGCAGCCCCCGGACAGGGAACAATGAGCAGTTCTTC. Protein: CASSPRTGNNEQFF.

Here the CDR3 DNA reads TGTGCCAGCAGCTCCCGGACAGATACTGAAGCTTTCTTT. This translates into CASSSRTDTEAFF. J is TRBJ1-1 and V is TRBV27, with D perhaps matching TRBD1 (6 bases). The V and J ends lost 6 bases and 5 bases respectively, with 13 bases between them. Germline lookup yields CDR1 MNHEY and CDR2 SMNVEV (reference sequence). This CDR3 spans 13 amino acids.

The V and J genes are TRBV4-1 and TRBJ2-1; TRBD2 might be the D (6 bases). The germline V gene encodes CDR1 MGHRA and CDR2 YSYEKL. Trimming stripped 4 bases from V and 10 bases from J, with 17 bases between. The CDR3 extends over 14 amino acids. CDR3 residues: CASSPIGGTWEQFF. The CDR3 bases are TGCGCCAGCAGCCCAATTGGTGGGACTTGGGAGCAGTTCTTC.

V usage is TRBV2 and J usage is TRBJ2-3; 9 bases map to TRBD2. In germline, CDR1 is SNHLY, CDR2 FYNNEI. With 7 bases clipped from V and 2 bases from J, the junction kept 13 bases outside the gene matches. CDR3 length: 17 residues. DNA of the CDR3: TGTGCCAGCAAGCGGCAAGCTAGCGGGGATCCCACAGATACGCAGTATTTT. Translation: CASKRQASGDPTDTQYF.

CDR3 DNA sequence: TGTGCCAGCAGCTTAGCGGTCAGGGTAGGAAACACTGAAGCTTTCTTT. This codes for CASSLAVRVGNTEAFF. The chain recombines TRBV7-8 with TRBJ1-1, with D perhaps TRBD1 (5 bases). The CDR3 runs 16 residues. Germline CDR1 is SGHVS and CDR2 is FQNEAQ. Trimming removed 0 bases from V and 2 bases from J, with 13 bases in between.

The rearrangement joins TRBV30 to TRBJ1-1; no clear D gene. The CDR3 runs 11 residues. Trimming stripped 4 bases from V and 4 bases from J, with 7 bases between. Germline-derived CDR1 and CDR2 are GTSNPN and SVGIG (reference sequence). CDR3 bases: TGTGCCTGGACGGAGGGCACTGAAGCTTTCTTT. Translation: CAWTEGTEAFF. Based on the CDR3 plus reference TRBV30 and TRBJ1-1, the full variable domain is SQTIHQWPATLVQPVGSPLSLECTVEGTSNPNLYWYRQAAGRGLQLLFYSVGIGQISSEVPQNLSASRPQDRQFILSSKKLLLSDSGFYLCAWTEGTEAFFGQGTRLTVV.

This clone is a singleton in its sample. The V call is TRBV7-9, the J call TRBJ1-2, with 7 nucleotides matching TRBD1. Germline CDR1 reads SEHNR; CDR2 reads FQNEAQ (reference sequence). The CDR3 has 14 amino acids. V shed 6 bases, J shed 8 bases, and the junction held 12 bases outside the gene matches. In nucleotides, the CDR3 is TGTGCCAGCAGTCCCGTAGGATCAGGGGGAGGCTACACCTTC. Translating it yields CASSPVGSGGGYTF.

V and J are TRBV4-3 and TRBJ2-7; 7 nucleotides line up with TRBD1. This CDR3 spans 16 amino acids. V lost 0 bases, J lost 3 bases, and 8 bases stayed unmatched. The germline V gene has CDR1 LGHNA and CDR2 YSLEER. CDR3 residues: CASSQDRGQINYEQYF. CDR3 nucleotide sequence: TGCGCCAGCAGCCAAGATCGGGGACAGATCAACTACGAGCAGTACTTC.

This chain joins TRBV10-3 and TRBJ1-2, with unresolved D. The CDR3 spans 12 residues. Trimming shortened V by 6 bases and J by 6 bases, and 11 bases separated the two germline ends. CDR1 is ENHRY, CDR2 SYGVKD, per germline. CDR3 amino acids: CAISVGSHGYTF. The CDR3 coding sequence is TGTGCCATCAGCGTGGGTAGCCATGGCTACACCTTC.